The rows below give T cell receptor beta chains drawn from one sample of a study of identical twins. TCRdb analysed the 5' RACE reads with MiXCR anew, one entry per CDR3 protein. The sample has about 210,000 distinct CDR3 sequences; roughly 9.4% are singletons. The source material was memory (CD45RO+) T cells sorted from blood. These receptors originate from a woman aged 18-29 years in good health. The CDR3 runs from the conserved cysteine through the conserved F or W. The D gene is left open where the match is weak. Clone size is stated in some rows and not others, as once, few, many or a class when expanded.

D	size	length	V	J	DNA	CDR3
NA	many	13	TRBV29-1	TRBJ1-5	TGCAGCGTTGAGGGGGCTCGGAATCAGCCCCAGCATTTT	CSVEGARNQPQHF
NA	many	16	TRBV4-3	TRBJ2-1	TGCGCCAGCAGCCAAGATAGAAACACACTTGGGAATGAGCAGTTCTTC	CASSQDRNTLGNEQFF
TRBD1	NA	13	TRBV6-1	TRBJ1-2	TGTGCCAGCATCTCCGACAGGGGATATGGCTACACCTTC	CASISDRGYGYTF
NA	many	14	TRBV18	TRBJ1-1	TGTGCCAGCTCACTGTCAGGGGAGAACACTGAAGCTTTCTTT	CASSLSGENTEAFF
NA	NA	15	TRBV30	TRBJ2-2	TGTGCCTGGAGCCCCGGCAGGGTGAAGACCGGGGAGCTGTTTTTT	CAWSPGRVKTGELFF
NA	many	16	TRBV10-3	TRBJ2-5	TGTGCCATCAGTGAGTCGACCGTCCCTCGCCAGGAGACCCAGTACTTC	CAISESTVPRQETQYF
TRBD2	many	15	TRBV20-1	TRBJ2-5	TGCAGTGCTAGATCGCTAGCGGGGGGCGAAGAGACCCAGTACTTC	CSARSLAGGEETQYF
NA	few	11	TRBV20-1	TRBJ1-1	TGCAGTGCTAGGTTATTCGCTGAAGCTTTCTTT	CSARLFAEAFF
TRBD2	many	14	TRBV12-3/TRBV12-4	TRBJ2-1	TGTGCCAGCAGTTTAGGGACTAGCGGGGTCGAGCAGTTCTTC	CASSLGTSGVEQFF
NA	few	14	TRBV5-1	TRBJ2-5	TGCGCCAGCAGCTTAGGACGGACCGAAGAGACCCAGTACTTC	CASSLGRTEETQYF
TRBD1	few	15	TRBV5-1	TRBJ1-6	TGCGCCAGCAGTCGGGGGACAGACAATAATTCACCCCTCCACTTT	CASSRGTDNNSPLHF
NA	NA	14	TRBV20-1	TRBJ2-1	TGCAGTGCTGTCCGGACCCGCATCTACAATGAGCAGTTCTTC	CSAVRTRIYNEQFF
NA	many	14	TRBV2	TRBJ1-6	TGTGCCAGCAGGGCGGGACTCCAGAATTCACCCCTCCACTTT	CASRAGLQNSPLHF
TRBD2	NA	17	TRBV7-3	TRBJ2-3	TGTGCCAGCAGCTTAAGTTCGACTAGCGTCCCCACAGATACGCAGTATTTT	CASSLSSTSVPTDTQYF
NA	many	13	TRBV12-3/TRBV12-4	TRBJ2-7	TGTGCCAGCAGCCCTGGGGCTACCTACGAGCAGTACTTC	CASSPGATYEQYF
NA	NA	16	TRBV14	TRBJ2-7	TGTGCCAGCAGCCGGACCACAGGGCCCCCCTCCTACGAGCAGTACTTC	CASSRTTGPPSYEQYF
TRBD1	many	14	TRBV12-3/TRBV12-4	TRBJ1-5	TGTGCCAGCAGGTTGACAGGGAGCAATCAGCCCCAGCATTTT	CASRLTGSNQPQHF
TRBD1	few	15	TRBV20-1	TRBJ2-5	TGCAGTGCTAGAGGCGCAGGGGGCCCGCCAGAGACCCAGTACTTC	CSARGAGGPPETQYF
NA	NA	14	TRBV7-7	TRBJ2-2	TGTGCTAGCCGCTCCAGGGCGAACACCGGGGAGCTGTTTTTT	CASRSRANTGELFF
NA	many	14	TRBV5-1	TRBJ1-1	TGCGCCAGCAGCCTCGACGCCAGGTCCAGTGAAGCTTTCTTT	CASSLDARSSEAFF
TRBD2	once	15	TRBV4-2	TRBJ2-7	TGTGCCAGCAGCCAAGGGAGCGGGGGGGCGAGCGAGCAGTACTTC	CASSQGSGGASEQYF
NA	many	11	TRBV5-1	TRBJ2-7	TGCGCCAGCAGCTTGGAGGGCGAGCAGTACTTC	CASSLEGEQYF
NA	NA	14	TRBV30	TRBJ1-1	TGTGCCTGGAGTGTTTCAGGGGTGAACACTGAAGCTTTCTTT	CAWSVSGVNTEAFF
NA	NA	14	TRBV20-1	TRBJ1-4	TGCAGTGCTAGAGCTGGGACAAGAAGTGAAAAACTGTTTTTT	CSARAGTRSEKLFF
TRBD2	few	15	TRBV7-9	TRBJ2-1	TGTGCCAGCAGCTTAGAACTAGCGGGAGTAAGTGAGCAGTTCTTC	CASSLELAGVSEQFF
NA	NA	15	TRBV20-1	TRBJ2-1	TGCAGTGCTTCCCGGGACCCCCACGTCGGTGATGAGCAGTTCTTC	CSASRDPHVGDEQFF
NA	many	14	TRBV7-3	TRBJ1-1	TGTGCCAGCAGCTTAACAGGGGGGAACACTGAAGCTTTCTTT	CASSLTGGNTEAFF
NA	NA	15	TRBV11-2	TRBJ2-7	TGTGCCAGCAGCTTAGAAGGGCGGGGTTCCTACGAGCAGTACTTC	CASSLEGRGSYEQYF
TRBD1	many	14	TRBV5-1	TRBJ2-7	TGCGCCAGCAGCTTGCCGGGACAGGTTAACGAGCAGTACTTC	CASSLPGQVNEQYF
NA	many	11	TRBV12-3/TRBV12-4	TRBJ2-2	TGTGCCAGCAGTTTATCCGGGGAGCTGTTTTTT	CASSLSGELFF
NA	NA	13	TRBV11-2	TRBJ2-7	TGTGCCAGCAGCCCTCCCGCAGGGAACGAGCAGTACTTC	CASSPPAGNEQYF
NA	many	16	TRBV20-1	TRBJ2-3	TGCAGTGCTAGGGCGGGCGGACGAGGGGTCACAGATACGCAGTATTTT	CSARAGGRGVTDTQYF
NA	NA	12	TRBV20-1	TRBJ2-3	TGCAGTGCCCCGGCCGGGGGAGATACGCAGTATTTT	CSAPAGGDTQYF
NA	few	13	TRBV5-1	TRBJ2-5	TGCGCCAGCAGCTTTACACTGACTGAGACCCAGTACTTC	CASSFTLTETQYF
NA	NA	13	TRBV12-3/TRBV12-4	TRBJ1-5	TGTGCCAGCAGTTTACGAACGGATCAGCCCCAGCATTTT	CASSLRTDQPQHF
NA	many	12	TRBV7-2	TRBJ2-1	TGTGCCGCGGGTGAGGCTTACAATGAGCAGTTCTTC	CAAGEAYNEQFF
NA	NA	15	TRBV3-1	TRBJ1-1	TGTGCCAGCAGCCACCCAGCGGGCGAAGGGGCTGAAGCTTTCTTT	CASSHPAGEGAEAFF
NA	many	14	TRBV12-3/TRBV12-4	TRBJ1-1	TGTGCCAGCAGTTTTGGCAGTTCCTCCCCTGAAGCTTTCTTT	CASSFGSSSPEAFF
NA	few	13	TRBV5-1	TRBJ2-7	TGCGCCAGCAGCTTGGAGGGAAACCGCGAGCAGTACTTC	CASSLEGNREQYF
NA	NA	12	TRBV30	TRBJ2-3	TGTGCCTGGAGCCCACTTAGGGATACGCAGTATTTT	CAWSPLRDTQYF
TRBD1	NA	15	TRBV28	TRBJ2-7	TGTGCCAGCAGTAACGCCGGGACAGGTTATTACGAGCAGTACTTC	CASSNAGTGYYEQYF
TRBD2	NA	15	TRBV29-1	TRBJ2-7	TGCAGCGTTGAACTAGTTAGCGGGGGGCCCTACGAGCAGTACTTC	CSVELVSGGPYEQYF
NA	many	14	TRBV10-3	TRBJ2-7	TGTGCCATCAGTGAGATGCTCGGGACCTACGAGCAGTACTTC	CAISEMLGTYEQYF
TRBD2	many	14	TRBV6-4	TRBJ2-3	TGTGCCAGCAGTGACTCTAGCGGGGCAGATACGCAGTATTTT	CASSDSSGADTQYF
NA	many	12	TRBV5-1	TRBJ1-2	TGCGCCAGCAGCTTGCTTAACTATGGCTACACCTTC	CASSLLNYGYTF
TRBD1	many	16	TRBV20-1	TRBJ1-1	TGCAGTGCTAGAGATCGAGACAGGGGCGAAGCCACTGAAGCTTTCTTT	CSARDRDRGEATEAFF
TRBD1	NA	15	TRBV5-1	TRBJ1-1	TGCGCCAGCAGCTTGGACCGACAGGGGGCTACTGAAGCTTTCTTT	CASSLDRQGATEAFF
NA	many	13	TRBV6-1	TRBJ1-5	TGTGCCAGCAGAGGACGGGAGGGTCAGCCCCAGCATTTT	CASRGREGQPQHF
NA	few	14	TRBV20-1	TRBJ2-3	TGCAGTGCCAAATTTAGCGGACGCACAGATACGCAGTATTTT	CSAKFSGRTDTQYF